The entry below describes one TCR beta chain. The antigen remains unidentified. TCRdb used MiXCR to reprocess the 5' RACE reads, holding one entry per CDR3 protein. This sample has 1,800,000 or so distinct CDR3 sequences, with around a third found just once. Healthy Caucasians supplied all donations. This entry is derived from a study of identical twins. Overall study results and limits: Part of the zero-insertion signal could reflect confounding by invariant MAIT and iNKT cells. Twins shared out-of-frame alpha sequences with excess low generation probability.

This CDR3 comprises 15 residues. V was cut by 4 bases and J by 0 bases, with 10 bases left in between. The TCR was taken from a newborn girl in good health. The sequencing input was cord blood. This chain uses TRBV12-3 or TRBV12-4 with TRBJ2-4; no clear D gene. The CDR3 DNA sequence: TGTGCCAGCAGTTCCTTAGAACTAGCCAAAAACATTCAGTACTTC. Protein product: CASSSLELAKNIQYF.